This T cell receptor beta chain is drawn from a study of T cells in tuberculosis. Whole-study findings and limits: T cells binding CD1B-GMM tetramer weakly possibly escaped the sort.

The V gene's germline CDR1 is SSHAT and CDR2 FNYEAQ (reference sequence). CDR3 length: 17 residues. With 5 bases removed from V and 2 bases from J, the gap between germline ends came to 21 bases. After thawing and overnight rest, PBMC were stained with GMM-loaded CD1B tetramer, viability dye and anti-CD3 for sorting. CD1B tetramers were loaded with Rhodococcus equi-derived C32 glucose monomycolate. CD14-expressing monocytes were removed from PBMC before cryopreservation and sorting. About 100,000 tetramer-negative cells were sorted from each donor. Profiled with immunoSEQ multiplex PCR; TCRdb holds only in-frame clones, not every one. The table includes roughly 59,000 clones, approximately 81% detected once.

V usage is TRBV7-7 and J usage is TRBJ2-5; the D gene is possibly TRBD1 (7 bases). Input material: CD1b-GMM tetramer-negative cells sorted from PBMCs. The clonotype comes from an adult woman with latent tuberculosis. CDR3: CASSPLRGAAPQETQYF. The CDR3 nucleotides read TGTGCCAGCAGCCCCCTCAGGGGGGCAGCTCCACAAGAGACCCAGTACTTC.